This TCR beta chain was captured by sequencing in a study of beta chain features in type 1 diabetes. Study findings and constraints: Within each of all four CD4+ subsets, Type 1 diabetes patients had TCRB CDR3s that were moderately but significantly shorter.

With respect to this clone: Its antigen is as yet unknown.

V gave up 1 base and J gave up 0 bases, with 9 bases separating them. CDR1 and CDR2 (germline): MGHDK, SYGVNS. CDR3 size: 15 residues. All of the isolated RNA was reverse transcribed, so expressed TCRB transcripts were sequenced. Assay used: immunoSEQ multiplex PCR; TCRdb lists only in-frame clones, some missing. The sample contains a few hundred thousand clones, roughly 17% of which appear only once. The sequencing sample was made of naive CD4+ T cells from blood. This clonotype was obtained from a man aged 30-40 years with type 1 diabetes. This chain joins TRBV25-1 and TRBJ1-1; a possible D gene is TRBD1 (5 bases). The CDR3 bases are TGTGCCAGCAGTGAATGGGGCACCGTGAACACTGAAGCTTTCTTT. Its protein is CASSEWGTVNTEAFF.